The 2 T cell receptor beta chains below come from one sample, sequenced in a study of T cells in localized non-small cell lung cancer. This table comes from immunoSEQ multiplex PCR, and its TCRdb copy is limited to in-frame clones, with some not included. The sample carries 100,000 or so clones, approximately 91% recorded once. Here the sequenced sample was PBMCs, taken before any cancer treatment. These receptor sequences come from a woman between 40 and 69 years old with stage II squamous cell lung carcinoma.

The chain joins TRBV12-5 to TRBJ1-5; D is ambiguous. The germline CDR1 and CDR2 sequences are LGHNT and FRNRAP. This CDR3 has 14 amino acids. V was cut by 6 bases and J by 1 base, with 10 bases left in between. The CDR3: CASGPDTSNQPQHF. The CDR3 nucleotides are TGTGCTAGTGGACCCGACACGAGCAATCAGCCCCAGCATTTT.

The chain carries TRBV27 and TRBJ2-1, with 7 bases aligning to TRBD2. Looked up from germline, CDR1 is MNHEY and CDR2 is SMNVEV (reference sequence). After removal of 4 bases from V and 2 bases from J, the junction contained 8 bases not matched to a gene. The CDR3 covers 16 residues. CDR3 DNA: TGTGCCAGCAGTTATACTCCGCGGGGGACCTACAATGAGCAGTTCTTC. Protein: CASSYTPRGTYNEQFF.